Below are 9 T cell receptor beta chains sequenced from a single sample in a study of T cell responses to AZD1222 COVID-19 vaccine. The repertoire was sequenced with immunoSEQ multiplex PCR; TCRdb's copy has only in-frame clones and lacks some. The sample includes some 200,000 clones, roughly 94% of them seen just once. The source was peripheral blood, collected 28 days after the second dose of the MenACWY control vaccine. Source of these receptors: an adult who received the MenACWY meningococcal vaccine as a control.

V usage is TRBV7-2 and J usage is TRBJ1-1, with unresolved D. CDR3 length: 11 residues. Germline-derived CDR1 and CDR2 are SGHTA and FQGNSA. V was cut by 4 bases and J by 4 bases, with 4 bases left in between. The CDR3 loop is CASSWGTEAFF. DNA of the CDR3: TGTGCCAGCAGCTGGGGCACTGAAGCTTTCTTT.

The V and J genes are TRBV5-6 and TRBJ2-7; D gene unclear. The CDR3 length is 11 residues. The V and J ends lost 3 bases and 6 bases respectively, with 7 bases between them. Looked up from germline, CDR1 is SGHDT and CDR2 is YYEEEE. CDR3 sequence: CASSSRFEQYF. CDR3 coding DNA: TGTGCCAGCAGCTCTAGGTTCGAGCAGTACTTC.

The CDR3 loop reads CASSIEIAGVKDEQFF. For the CDR3, the DNA is TGTGCCAGTAGTATAGAAATAGCGGGAGTCAAGGATGAGCAGTTCTTC. This rearrangement joins TRBV19 to TRBJ2-1; TRBD2 aligns across 9 bases. J lost 8 bases, V lost 0 bases, and 8 bases had no gene match. This CDR3 comprises 16 residues. The germline V gene encodes CDR1 LNHDA and CDR2 SQIVND (reference sequence).

This clone was seen a single time. The chain carries TRBV10-3 and TRBJ1-3; 7 nucleotides line up with TRBD1. The CDR3 covers 16 residues. V was pared by 2 bases and J by 4 bases, with 8 bases of the junction left unmatched. Per germline, CDR1 ENHRY and CDR2 SYGVKD. The CDR3 nucleotides read TGTGCCATCAGTGAGACAGGGGCGATACGAGGAAACACCATATATTTT. Translating it yields CAISETGAIRGNTIYF.

This chain's CDR3 is CSGWIPGLNTEAFF. CDR3 coding DNA: TGCAGCGGTTGGATTCCGGGGCTGAACACTGAAGCTTTCTTT. J is TRBJ1-1 and V is TRBV29-1; weak D call: TRBD1 (5 bases). Trimming cost V 7 bases and J 0 bases, with 15 bases left between them. Per the germline V gene, CDR1 is SQVTM and CDR2 is ANQGSEA. This CDR3 spans 14 amino acids.

The chain employs TRBV6-5 and TRBJ1-2, with D hard to call. CDR3 length: 12 residues. Deletions cut 4 bases from V and 4 bases from J, with 7 bases between. From germline, CDR1 is MNHEY and CDR2 SVGAGI. CDR3 amino acids: CASSSGSYGYTF. CDR3 coding DNA: TGTGCCAGCAGTTCCGGGAGCTATGGCTACACCTTC.

This chain connects TRBV30 to TRBJ2-1; 9 bases map to TRBD2. Germline assignment: CDR1 GTSNPN and CDR2 SVGIG (reference sequence). The CDR3 consists of 15 residues. V shed 4 bases, J shed 1 base, and the junction held 5 bases outside the gene matches. The CDR3, as DNA: TGTGCCTGGACGGCGACTAGCGGATCCTACAATGAGCAGTTCTTC. Encoded protein: CAWTATSGSYNEQFF.

This chain uses TRBV19 with TRBJ2-6; D gene unclear. The V gene lost 6 bases and the J gene lost 2 bases, with 5 bases spanning the gap. The CDR3 is made up of 13 amino acids. Germline CDR1 LNHDA, CDR2 SQIVND (reference sequence). The CDR3 DNA reads TGTGCCAGTAGGGGTGCTGGGGCCAACGTCCTGACTTTC. It specifies CASRGAGANVLTF.

This rearrangement joins TRBV24-1 to TRBJ1-1; no firm D call. V gave up 2 bases and J gave up 4 bases, with 4 bases separating them. The CDR3 extends over 12 amino acids. Germline-derived CDR1 and CDR2 are KGHDR and SFDVKD. Here the CDR3 DNA reads TGTGCCACCAGTGATTATGCCACTGAAGCTTTCTTT. Its translation: CATSDYATEAFF.